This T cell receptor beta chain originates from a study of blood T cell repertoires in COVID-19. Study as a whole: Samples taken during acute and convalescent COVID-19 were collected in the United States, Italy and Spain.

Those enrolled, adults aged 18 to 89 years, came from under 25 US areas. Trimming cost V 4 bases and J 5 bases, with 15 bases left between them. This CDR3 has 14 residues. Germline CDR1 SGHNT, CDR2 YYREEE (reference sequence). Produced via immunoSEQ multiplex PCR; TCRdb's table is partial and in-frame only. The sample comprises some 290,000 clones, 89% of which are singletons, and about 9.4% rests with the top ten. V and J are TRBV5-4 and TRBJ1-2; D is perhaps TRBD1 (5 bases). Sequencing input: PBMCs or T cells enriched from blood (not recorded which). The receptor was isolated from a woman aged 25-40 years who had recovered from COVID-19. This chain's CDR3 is CASSEPGGDYGYTF. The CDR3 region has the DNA TGTGCCAGCAGCGAACCTGGAGGGGATTATGGCTACACCTTC.